These T cell receptor beta chains were read from a single sample in a study of control samples from healthy donors and cancer patients. Clones were sequenced by immunoSEQ multiplex PCR, and TCRdb holds only the in-frame ones, with some missing. The sample comprises 350,000 to 450,000 clones, around 90% of which are singletons, and over 5.5% rests with the top ten. Sequenced: PBMCs. These receptors were collected from a man aged 40-50 years with head and neck cancer. The CDR3 runs from the conserved cysteine through the conserved F or W. A D gene is named only where the DNA matches it firmly. A clone size is listed for some rows: how often the clone was seen (once, few, many), or a class if it is expanded.

V	J	D	size	DNA	CDR3
TRBV6-4	TRBJ1-1	.	.	TGTGCCAGCAGTGACACGATAGACGACACTGAAGCTTTCTTT	CASSDTIDDTEAFF
TRBV5-1	TRBJ2-7	TRBD1	.	TGCGCCAGCAGCGCTACTTCGGGACAGGGATTCTACGAGCAGTACTTC	CASSATSGQGFYEQYF
TRBV11-1	TRBJ2-6	TRBD1	.	TGTGCCAGCAGCATACAGGGGCCTGGGGCCAACGTCCTGACTTTC	CASSIQGPGANVLTF
TRBV10-2	TRBJ2-1	TRBD2	.	TGCGCCAGCAGTGTAGCGGGGGGTTTGAGTGAGCAGTTCTTC	CASSVAGGLSEQFF
TRBV11-2	TRBJ2-7	TRBD1	.	TGTGCCAGCAGCTCTTTCCGGGACAGGGACTACGAGCAGTACTTC	CASSSFRDRDYEQYF
TRBV6-6	TRBJ2-7	.	.	TGTGCCAGCAGTTCCGGGGGCAGCTACGAGCAGTACTTC	CASSSGGSYEQYF
TRBV7-8	TRBJ2-7	.	.	TGTGCCAGCAGCTCGATCCTCTACGAGCAGTACTTC	CASSSILYEQYF
TRBV9	TRBJ1-6	.	.	TGTGCCAGCAGCGCCTCACAGGGAGGCAATTCACCCCTCCACTTT	CASSASQGGNSPLHF
TRBV3-1/TRBV3-2	TRBJ1-6	.	once	TGTGCCAGCAGCCAAGCATCCGTGTCAGAACAAGGACCCCTCCACTTT	CASSQASVSEQGPLHF
TRBV9	TRBJ2-7	.	once	TGTGCCAGCAGCGTTGACGGGGTTAGGCAGTACTTC	CASSVDGVRQYF
TRBV12-5	TRBJ2-3	TRBD2	.	TGTGCTAGTGGATCAAGCGGGGGGGAAGATACGCAGTATTTT	CASGSSGGEDTQYF
TRBV30	TRBJ1-3	TRBD1	.	TGTGCCTGGAGCCACGACAGGGTGACTCCTGGAAACACCATATATTTT	CAWSHDRVTPGNTIYF
TRBV7-2	TRBJ2-7	.	.	TGTGCCAGCAGCCCAAACCCCTCCTACGAGCAGTACTTC	CASSPNPSYEQYF
TRBV28	TRBJ1-3	.	.	TGTGCCAGCAGCCTCGGAAACACCATATATTTT	CASSLGNTIYF
TRBV4-3	TRBJ2-5	.	.	TGCGCCAGCAGCACGAATCAGGGGGAGACCCAGTACTTC	CASSTNQGETQYF
TRBV6-6	TRBJ2-1	TRBD1	.	TGTGCCAGCAGTTTGAGTGGGACAGGGGAAAATGAGCAGTTCTTC	CASSLSGTGENEQFF
TRBV9	TRBJ2-1	.	.	TGTGCCAGCAGCGTAGATATAGGGGACAACAATGAGCAGTTCTTC	CASSVDIGDNNEQFF
TRBV4-3	TRBJ2-5	.	.	TGCGCCAGCAGCCCGGGCCGCTTCCAAGAGACCCAGTACTTC	CASSPGRFQETQYF
TRBV5-4	TRBJ1-1	.	.	TGTGCCAGCAGCTTGGCAGGGGCCCTGAACACTGAAGCTTTCTTT	CASSLAGALNTEAFF
TRBV9	TRBJ1-1	.	.	TGTGCCAGCAGCGCCCTTAGGATTGGGGACACTGAAGCTTTCTTT	CASSALRIGDTEAFF
TRBV5-1	TRBJ2-5	TRBD1	.	TGCGCCAGCAGCCAAGAGGGACAGTACCAAGAGACCCAGTACTTC	CASSQEGQYQETQYF
TRBV5-6	TRBJ1-2	TRBD1	.	TGTGCCAGCAGCTTGGAAGGGACAGGGGCCTATGGCTACACCTTC	CASSLEGTGAYGYTF
TRBV19	TRBJ1-2	TRBD1	few	TGTGCCAGTAGTACACCGGGACAGGGATCCTATGGCTACACCTTC	CASSTPGQGSYGYTF
TRBV11-2	TRBJ2-7	TRBD1	.	TGTGCCAGCAGCTTAGGGACAGGGTCCCCCGGGTTCGAGCAGTACTTC	CASSLGTGSPGFEQYF
TRBV6-4	TRBJ2-1	.	once	TGTGCCAGCAGTGACTACCCCCTTATCAATGAGCAGTTCTTC	CASSDYPLINEQFF
TRBV14	TRBJ2-5	.	.	TGTGCCAGCAGCCTCCGTGGACAGAAAGAGACCCAGTACTTC	CASSLRGQKETQYF
TRBV12-3/TRBV12-4	TRBJ1-1	.	.	TGTGCCAGCACTGTGAACACTGAAGCTTTCTTT	CASTVNTEAFF
TRBV7-9	TRBJ1-1	.	.	TGTGCCAGCGGGCAGGGAAGCGCTTTCTTT	CASGQGSAFF
TRBV7-3	TRBJ2-2	TRBD1	.	TGTGCCAGCAGCTCGACAGGGGGTTCCACCGGGGAGCTGTTTTTT	CASSSTGGSTGELFF
TRBV4-3	TRBJ1-4	.	.	TGCGCCAGCAGCCAAGAAGTGCCAGGCGCAACTAATGAAAAACTGTTTTTT	CASSQEVPGATNEKLFF
TRBV5-5	TRBJ2-5	.	.	TGTGCCAGCAGAGATGGACCAAGCCAAGAGACCCAGTACTTC	CASRDGPSQETQYF
TRBV6-2/TRBV6-3	TRBJ2-3	.	.	TGTGCCAGCAGTTACGTCCGGAGCACAGATACGCAGTATTTT	CASSYVRSTDTQYF
TRBV19	TRBJ2-2	TRBD2	.	TGTGCCAGTAGTAGGCGGGGGAGTGAAAGAGGAACCGGGGAGCTGTTTTTT	CASSRRGSERGTGELFF